Sequencing of this TCR beta chain was carried out in a study of blood T cells in healthy people across ages (dated by TCRdb to 2015 to 2017). For the wider study: In model experiments, template switching captured roughly one uniquely barcoded TCR beta cDNA molecule for every two T cells. Donors of different ages were randomly distributed across sequencing lanes to avoid experimental bias. Two additional independent replicas of 1 million unique cDNA reads from the same blood draw were analyzed for two donors (one aged 18 to 29 and one aged 80 or older). Donors were grouped into four age groups: young (average approximately 16 years), middle-aged (roughly 37), aged (around 60) and long-lived (less than 85). To track age-related changes in TCR beta repertoire diversity, the study relied on deep sequencing normalized with unique cDNA molecular identifiers. Points the paper makes about the study in general: As age increased, observed TCR beta diversity per million T cells dropped in a roughly linear way, and a significant reduction was already evident by age 40. Estimates of total diversity from one million sequenced T cells were regarded as lower bounds and underestimates. Because profiling used bulk unsorted PBMCs, naive and antigen-experienced compartments could not be compared conclusively. Compared with the aged group, the long-lived group had more naive CD4+ T cells, fewer expanded clones and increased TCR diversity, suggesting age selection. The percentage of naive T cells measured by flow cytometry correlated strongly with observed TCR beta diversity. Because the CMV infection status of the donors was unknown, age-related changes in expanded clonotypes may potentially have been confounded.

Note on this clonotype: What this receptor recognizes is not known. No base-level quality is on record; no much larger clone is a single base apart.

The receptor library was made with 5' RACE. A second PCR of roughly 6 to 12 cycles was performed with a sample-barcoded 5' primer and a J-beta primer mix. A template-switch 5' adaptor carrying 12 random nucleotides introduced a unique molecular identifier onto each TCR beta cDNA molecule. Each sample yielded at least 3 million CDR3-containing paired-end reads. First-strand cDNA synthesis was performed from all RNA using the Mint cDNA synthesis kit, with priming by a TRBC-specific oligonucleotide. Following uracil-DNA glycosylase treatment, all cDNA underwent a first 18-cycle PCR with the universal primers M1SS and BC2_uni_R. As for the authors' bioinformatics: Normalization of each sample was performed by random selection of 1 million high-quality reads, each carrying a distinct molecular identifier. Reads sharing molecular identifiers were discarded rather than binned into consensus sequences. MiTCR, with a Q25 quality threshold and the strictest error-elimination algorithm, was used for CDR3 identification, clonotype clustering and error correction. A nonparametric unseen species model with Euler transformation was used to estimate lower-bound total TCR beta diversity. The raw public reads went through TCRdb reprocessing: fastp at Q25, MiXCR clone calling, in-frame beta chains kept. A single entry per CDR3 protein holds the most common genes and DNA from its merged rows. TCRdb, rather than the study authors, made the V and J calls. This sample comprises some 1.8 million distinct CDR3 sequences, around 40% of them detected only once. 23% of the sample is in the top ten clones.

The 40 or so donors, aged roughly 6 to 90 years, were systemically healthy Caucasian individuals from Russia. Each donor gave 8 to 10 milliliters of peripheral blood, drawn into EDTA-treated Vacutainer tubes. PBMCs were isolated by Ficoll-Paque density-gradient centrifugation, with at least 7 million obtained per sample. Total RNA, at least 6 micrograms per sample, was extracted from PBMCs with Trizol reagent. For every donor, flow cytometry on a PBMC aliquot measured the percentage of naive CD45RAhigh/CD27high T cells. There are 15 amino acids in the CDR3, from cysteine to phenylalanine inclusive. Just the 45-base CDR3 DNA is kept, in frame starting at base 1. The germline V gene (reference sequence) yields SEHNR for CDR1 and FQNEAQ for CDR2. V is pruned by 3 bases and J by 9 bases, leaving 11 bases of the junction without a gene match.

The rearranged chain carries TRBV7-9 and TRBJ2-1, and TRBD1 aligns with 7 junction nucleotides. Sequences were obtained from blood. The receptor was isolated from a human donor in good health. The CDR3 protein sequence reads: CASSFRQGRVSEQFF. The DNA sequence is TGTGCCAGCAGCTTCCGACAGGGTCGGGTCAGTGAGCAGTTCTTC.